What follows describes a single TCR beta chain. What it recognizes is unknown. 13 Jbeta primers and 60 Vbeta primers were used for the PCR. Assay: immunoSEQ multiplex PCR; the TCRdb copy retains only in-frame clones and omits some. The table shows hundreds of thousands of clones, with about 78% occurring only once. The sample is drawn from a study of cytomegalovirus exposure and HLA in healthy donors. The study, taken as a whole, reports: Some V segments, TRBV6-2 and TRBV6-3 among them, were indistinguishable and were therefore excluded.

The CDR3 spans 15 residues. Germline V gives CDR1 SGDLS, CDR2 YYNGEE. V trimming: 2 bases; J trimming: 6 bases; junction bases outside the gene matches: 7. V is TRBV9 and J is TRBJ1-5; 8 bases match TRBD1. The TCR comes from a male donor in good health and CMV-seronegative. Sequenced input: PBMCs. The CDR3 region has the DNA TGTGCCAGCAGCGTCGGACAGGGTCGGGGTCAGCCCCAGCATTTT. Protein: CASSVGQGRGQPQHF.